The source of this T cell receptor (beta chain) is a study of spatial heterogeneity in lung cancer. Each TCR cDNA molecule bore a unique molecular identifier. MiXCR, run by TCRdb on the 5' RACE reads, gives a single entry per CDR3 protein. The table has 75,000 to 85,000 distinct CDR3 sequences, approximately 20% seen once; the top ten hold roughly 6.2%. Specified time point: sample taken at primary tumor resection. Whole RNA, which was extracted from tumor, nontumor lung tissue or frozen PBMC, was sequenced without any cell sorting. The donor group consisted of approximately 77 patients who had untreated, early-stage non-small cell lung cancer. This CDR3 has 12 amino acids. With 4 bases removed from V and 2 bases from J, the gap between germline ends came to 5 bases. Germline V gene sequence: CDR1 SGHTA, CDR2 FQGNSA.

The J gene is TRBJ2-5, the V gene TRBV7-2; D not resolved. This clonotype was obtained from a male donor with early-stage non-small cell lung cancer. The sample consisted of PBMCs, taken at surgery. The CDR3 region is CASSSNQETQYF. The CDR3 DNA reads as TGTGCCAGCAGCTCAAATCAAGAGACCCAGTACTTC.